The 14 T cell receptor beta chains given below trace back to one sample, sequenced in a study of CD8+ T cells in alopecia areata. RNA was isolated and reverse transcribed to cDNA, the sequencing template. Here immunoSEQ multiplex PCR was the method, and the copy in TCRdb shows in-frame clones only, minus some. The repertoire holds roughly 75,000 clones, roughly three fifths seen once, with roughly 15% in the top ten. The starting material was CD8+ T cells sorted from blood, obtained at week 0. These receptors were collected from a human donor with alopecia areata.

The DNA of the CDR3 is TGTGCCAGCGGCCAAGCTGGGGCGCTCAATGAGCAGTTCTTC. Amino acids: CASGQAGALNEQFF. This sequence joins TRBV5-6 and TRBJ2-1; D is possibly TRBD1 (5 bases). CDR1 SGHDT and CDR2 YYEEEE come from the germline V gene. This CDR3 spans 14 amino acids. Trimming removed 7 bases at V and 6 bases at J, with 17 bases between.

The V call is TRBV30, the J call TRBJ2-3; a possible D gene is TRBD2 (6 bases). Trimming took 3 bases from V and 2 from J, leaving 21 bases between them. The CDR3 covers 17 residues. CDR1 and CDR2 from the germline V gene are GTSNPN and SVGIG (reference sequence). CDR3 sequence (DNA): TGTGCCTGGAGGTCCGTCAGGGCGGGGCTTCTCACAGATACGCAGTATTTT. Translating it yields CAWRSVRAGLLTDTQYF. The full variable domain, with the rest looked up from reference TRBV30 and TRBJ2-3, is SQTIHQWPATLVQPVGSPLSLECTVEGTSNPNLYWYRQAAGRGLQLLFYSVGIGQISSEVPQNLSASRPQDRQFILSSKKLLLSDSGFYLCAWRSVRAGLLTDTQYFGPGTRLTVL.

The rearrangement uses TRBV27 and TRBJ2-7; D may correspond to TRBD1 or TRBD2 (5 bases each). The CDR3 totals 14 residues. Germline values: CDR1 MNHEY, CDR2 SMNVEV (reference sequence). Trimming took off 6 bases at V and 3 bases at J, with 15 bases between the two ends. The CDR3 DNA follows: TGTGCCAGCAGCGGTGAGGGGTGGCACTACGAGCAGTACTTC. Encoded protein: CASSGEGWHYEQYF.

The V gene is TRBV5-4, the J gene TRBJ1-2; maybe TRBD1 (5 bases). V dropped 4 bases and J dropped 2 bases, with 12 bases sitting between them. The CDR3 length is 14 residues. CDR1 SGHNT and CDR2 YYREEE come from the germline V gene (reference sequence). The CDR3 here is CASSEQDINYGYTF. The CDR3 DNA reads as TGTGCCAGCAGCGAGCAGGACATCAACTATGGCTACACCTTC.

This clone was counted a few times. The chain uses TRBV29-1 and TRBJ2-7; D tentatively reads TRBD1 or TRBD2 (6 bases each). V was clipped by 4 bases and J by 5 bases, with 9 bases between them. Germline values: CDR1 SQVTM, CDR2 ANQGSEA. The CDR3 spans 11 residues. The CDR3 DNA reads as TGCAGCGTTGCCGGGGGCCACGAGCAGTACTTC. Protein sequence: CSVAGGHEQYF.

The chain joins TRBV6-5 to TRBJ1-2, with 7 bases identical to TRBD1. The germline gives CDR1 MNHEY, CDR2 SVGAGI. V dropped 2 bases and J dropped 3; count of bases not matched to a gene: 3. CDR3 length equals 14 residues. The CDR3 region has the DNA TGTGCCAGCAGTTACCTGGGACAGTACTATGGCTACACCTTC. Encoded protein: CASSYLGQYYGYTF.

This clone showed up just a few times. The chain is built from TRBV3-1 (or the pseudogene TRBV3-2) and TRBJ2-7; the D is unclear. Trimming took off 3 bases at V and 9 bases at J, with 3 bases between the two ends. The CDR3 loop spans 9 amino acids. The V gene's germline CDR1 is LGHDT and CDR2 YNNKEL (reference sequence). CDR3 amino acids: CASSHLQYF. DNA for the CDR3: TGTGCCAGCAGCCATTTGCAGTACTTC.

The chain uses TRBV5-1 and TRBJ2-7; TRBD1 matches at 11 bases. This CDR3 contains 16 residues. CDR1 and CDR2 from the germline V gene are SGHRS and YFSETQ. The ends lost 0 bases at V and 0 bases at J; junction bases unmatched: 2. The CDR3 is CASSLAGTGGSYEQYF. The CDR3 nucleotides are TGCGCCAGCAGCTTGGCCGGGACAGGGGGCTCCTACGAGCAGTACTTC. The complete variable domain, with remaining parts taken from reference TRBV5-1 and TRBJ2-7, reads KAGVTQTPRYLIKTRGQQVTLSCSPISGHRSVSWYQQTPGQGLQFLFEYFSETQRNKGNFPGRFSGRQFSNSRSEMNVSTLELGDSALYLCASSLAGTGGSYEQYFGPGTRLTVT.

V and J are TRBV4-2 and TRBJ1-2, with a possible D match to TRBD1 (5 bases). V was trimmed by 0 bases and J by 7 bases, leaving 15 bases between them. Germline-derived CDR1 and CDR2 are LGHNA and YNFKEQ. The CDR3 is 15 residues long. CDR3 sequence (DNA): TGTGCCAGCAGCCAAGATCCAGCAGAGGGGCTTGGCTACACCTTC. Translated: CASSQDPAEGLGYTF.

This sequence joins TRBV30 and TRBJ2-7; D is possibly TRBD1 or TRBD2 (5 bases each). The CDR3 covers 15 residues. CDR1 is GTSNPN, CDR2 SVGIG, per germline (reference sequence). V was cut by 1 base and J by 4 bases, with 17 bases left in between. Written as DNA, the CDR3 is TGTGCCTGGAGTGCTAGATCCGGGGCGCCTTACGAGCAGTACTTC. It specifies CAWSARSGAPYEQYF.

This clone was seen a few times. V is TRBV5-1 and J is TRBJ1-2; TRBD1 matches 8 bases. The trim removed 0 bases at V and 8 bases at J, leaving 6 bases unmatched. This CDR3 spans 14 amino acids. CDR1 is SGHRS and CDR2 is YFSETQ in the germline V gene. In nucleotides, the CDR3 is TGCGCCAGCAGCTTGGGACAGGGGATCGAGGGCTACACCTTC. This sequence encodes CASSLGQGIEGYTF.

This clone was detected only a few times. The V gene is TRBV9, the J gene TRBJ2-1; TRBD2 might be the D (5 bases). The CDR3 is 14 amino acids. Deletions cut 5 bases from V and 0 bases from J, with 9 bases between. Germline V gene data show CDR1 as SGDLS and CDR2 as YYNGEE. CDR3 sequence (DNA): TGTGCCAGCAGTCCGGGGAGCTCCTACAATGAGCAGTTCTTC. Translated, it gives CASSPGSSYNEQFF.

This clone was counted at least ten times. The chain employs TRBV13 and TRBJ2-7; 7 bases are shared with TRBD1. V was clipped by 4 bases and J by 2 bases; unmatched bases: 11. Germline lookup yields CDR1 PRHDT and CDR2 FYEKMQ (reference sequence). CDR3 length: 16 amino acids. The CDR3 sequence: CASSSRTGTDPYEQYF. CDR3 DNA: TGTGCCAGCAGCTCCAGAACCGGGACAGATCCCTACGAGCAGTACTTC.

There are a few counts of this clone. J is TRBJ1-5 and V is TRBV4-3; a possible D gene is TRBD1 (5 bases). Trimming removed 4 bases at V and 1 base at J, with 14 bases between. CDR1 is LGHNA and CDR2 is YSLEER in the germline V gene. CDR3 length equals 16 residues. CDR3 sequence reads: CASSPGVGESNQPQHF. For the CDR3, the DNA is TGCGCCAGCAGCCCGGGGGTGGGGGAAAGCAATCAGCCCCAGCATTTT.